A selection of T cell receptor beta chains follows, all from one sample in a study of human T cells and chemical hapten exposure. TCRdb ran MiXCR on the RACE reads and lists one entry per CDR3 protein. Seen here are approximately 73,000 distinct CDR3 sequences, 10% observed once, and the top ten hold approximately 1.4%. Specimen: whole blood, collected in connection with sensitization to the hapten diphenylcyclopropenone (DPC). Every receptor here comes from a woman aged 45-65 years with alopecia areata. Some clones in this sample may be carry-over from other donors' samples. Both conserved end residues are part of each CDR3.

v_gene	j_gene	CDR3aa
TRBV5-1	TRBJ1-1	CASSLKGGGNTEAFF
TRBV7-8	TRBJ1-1	CASSLDRDTEAFF
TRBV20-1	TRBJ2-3	CSASRGVYTDTQYF
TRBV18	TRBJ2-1	CASSPDQASSYNEQFF
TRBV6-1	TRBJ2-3	CASSEGDFSSTDTQYF
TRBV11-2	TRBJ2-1	CASSFLRGARNEQFF
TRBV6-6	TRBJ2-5	CASRTGFEETQYF
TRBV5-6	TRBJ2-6	CASSSPGLTFSGANVLTF
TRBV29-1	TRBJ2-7	CSGRDSAYEQYF
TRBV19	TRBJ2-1	CASSGDRTSRGNEQFF
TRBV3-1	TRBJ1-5	CASISPRVRGTQPQHF
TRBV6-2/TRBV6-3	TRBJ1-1	CASSYWAGSMNTEAFF
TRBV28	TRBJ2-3	CASSLTPSLDREDADTQYF
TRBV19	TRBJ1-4	CASSITHGSNEKLFF